Presented here are 8 T cell receptor beta chains from one specimen sequenced in a study of blood T cell repertoires in COVID-19. Using immunoSEQ multiplex PCR, the repertoire was profiled, and TCRdb retains in-frame clones only, with some absent. The profile shows some 67,000 clones, about 90% of them singletons. The sequenced material came from peripheral blood. These receptors originate from a middle-aged man with active COVID-19.

This rearrangement joins TRBV19 to TRBJ2-3, with 7 bases that match TRBD1. V gave up 3 bases and J gave up 0 bases; unmatched junction bases: 3. The CDR3 consists of 15 residues. Germline V gene sequence: CDR1 LNHDA, CDR2 SQIVND (reference sequence). This CDR3 is CASSMRGQSTDTQYF. The DNA of the CDR3 is TGTGCCAGTAGTATGAGGGGACAGAGCACAGATACGCAGTATTTT.

V gene TRBV5-6 combines with J gene TRBJ1-1, with 9 bases fitting TRBD1. The CDR3 contains 13 residues. V lost 5 bases and J lost 6; bases outside the gene matches: 5. CDR1 is SGHDT and CDR2 is YYEEEE in the germline V gene. CDR3 protein: CASSPQGAAEAFF. In DNA, the CDR3 is TGTGCCAGCAGTCCACAGGGGGCCGCTGAAGCTTTCTTT. Supplemented by reference TRBV5-6 and TRBJ1-1, the full variable domain reads DAGVTQSPTHLIKTRGQQVTLRCSPKSGHDTVSWYQQALGQGPQFIFQYYEEEERQRGNFPDRFSGHQFPNYSSELNVNALLLGDSALYLCASSPQGAAEAFFGQGTRLTVV.

The chain joins TRBV5-6 to TRBJ2-3; TRBD1 aligns across 9 bases. The trim removed 4 bases at V and 2 bases at J, leaving 5 bases unmatched. In germline, CDR1 is SGHDT, CDR2 YYEEEE. The CDR3 contains 15 residues. Written as DNA, the CDR3 is TGTGCCAGCAGCCTGGGACAGGGAAACACAGATACGCAGTATTTT. Its protein product is CASSLGQGNTDTQYF.

This clone has a handful of counts. The rearrangement links TRBV13 to TRBJ1-2, with a tentative D call TRBD1 (6 bases). V gave up 5 bases and J gave up 2 bases, with 12 bases separating them. Germline-derived CDR1 and CDR2 are PRHDT and FYEKMQ (reference sequence). The CDR3 covers 14 residues. The CDR3 protein is CASSIDRKNYGYTF. CDR3 sequence (DNA): TGTGCCAGCAGCATTGACAGGAAAAACTATGGCTACACCTTC.

The chain uses TRBV5-6 and TRBJ1-2; D is perhaps TRBD1 (5 bases). CDR1 SGHDT and CDR2 YYEEEE come from the germline V gene. The ends were cut back, 1 base at V and 2 bases at J, with 9 bases in the middle. The CDR3 runs 14 residues. DNA for the CDR3: TGTGCCAGCAGCTTGCAGGGCACCAACTATGGCTACACCTTC. Translation gives CASSLQGTNYGYTF.

The rearrangement joins TRBV28 to TRBJ1-1, with unresolved D. The V gene lost 4 bases and the J gene lost 2 bases, with 14 bases spanning the gap. CDR1 and CDR2 (germline): MDHEN, SYDVKM. This CDR3 has 15 amino acids. The CDR3 region has the DNA TGTGCCAGCAGTTCGGCCGCAGGTGGAAACACTGAAGCTTTCTTT. The encoded protein is CASSSAAGGNTEAFF.

This clone came up a few times. The chain employs TRBV3-1 (or the pseudogene TRBV3-2) and TRBJ1-5; a possible D gene is TRBD1 (5 bases). The CDR3 has 13 residues. Looked up from germline, CDR1 is LGHDT and CDR2 is YNNKEL (reference sequence). V was clipped by 5 bases and J by 5 bases, with 10 bases between them. The DNA of the CDR3 is TGTGCCAGCAGCGCCCCGGGGGATCAGCCCCAGCATTTT. It encodes CASSAPGDQPQHF.

The chain recombines TRBV5-1 with TRBJ2-7, with 10 bases aligning to TRBD2. J lost 4 bases, V lost 4 bases, and 8 bases had no gene match. The CDR3 is made up of 15 amino acids. CDR1 SGHRS and CDR2 YFSETQ come from the germline V gene. The chain's CDR3 is CASSRGTSDSYEQYF. CDR3 bases: TGCGCCAGCAGCCGAGGGACTAGCGACAGTTACGAGCAGTACTTC.